The sequence of this TCR beta chain was determined in a study of T cell changes during pregnancy in multiple sclerosis. V lost 1 base and J lost 4, with 7 bases in between. The V gene's germline CDR1 is LNHDA and CDR2 SQIVND (reference sequence). The CDR3 length is 13 residues. Clones were read by immunoSEQ multiplex PCR, and TCRdb kept only the in-frame ones, dropping some. Among roughly 100,000 clones listed, roughly 92% were seen once. This clonotype originated in a female donor with multiple sclerosis, enrolled in a pregnancy study. This specimen was peripheral blood, taken after pregnancy. The chain joins TRBV19 to TRBJ1-1; D uncertain. CDR3 bases: TGTGCCAGTAGTATAGGACTAAGCACTGAAGCTTTCTTT. This encodes CASSIGLSTEAFF.